A single TCR beta chain is shown here with its context. Its antigen is not identified. Clones were read by immunoSEQ multiplex PCR, and TCRdb kept only the in-frame ones, dropping some. The sample carries around 450,000 clones, about 92% recorded once. The sample belongs to a study of Ad26.COV2.S vaccination and SARS-CoV-2 variants. Turning to the study itself: A participant enrolled in the COV1001 Ad26.COV2.S trial arm provided the sample. Ad26.COV2.S was injected intramuscularly once or twice, 56 days apart.

The sample's treatment: some 20 received Ad26.COV2.S at low or high dose, single or two shots; about 5 received placebo; per-sample allocation not given. Sampling occurred on day 63 after the first vaccine or placebo injection. Built on an Ad26 vector, the vaccine expressed Wuhan-strain SARS-CoV-2 spike. Overall study findings and caveats: Measurement of non-spike TCR breadth gave similar results in vaccine and placebo recipients.

Trimming shortened V by 8 bases and J by 8 bases, and 25 bases separated the two germline ends. Per germline, CDR1 LNHNV and CDR2 YYDKDF (reference sequence). CDR3 size: 16 residues. Here the sequenced sample was peripheral blood, taken in a trial of Ad26.COV2.S vaccine versus placebo. V is TRBV15 and J is TRBJ2-1, with D perhaps TRBD2 (5 bases). The receptor was derived from a person between 18 and 65 years old who received the Ad26.COV2.S COVID-19 vaccine or a placebo. CDR3 sequence: CATGQVGVATKDEQFF. CDR3 nucleotides: TGTGCCACCGGGCAGGTCGGGGTAGCCACAAAGGATGAGCAGTTCTTC.